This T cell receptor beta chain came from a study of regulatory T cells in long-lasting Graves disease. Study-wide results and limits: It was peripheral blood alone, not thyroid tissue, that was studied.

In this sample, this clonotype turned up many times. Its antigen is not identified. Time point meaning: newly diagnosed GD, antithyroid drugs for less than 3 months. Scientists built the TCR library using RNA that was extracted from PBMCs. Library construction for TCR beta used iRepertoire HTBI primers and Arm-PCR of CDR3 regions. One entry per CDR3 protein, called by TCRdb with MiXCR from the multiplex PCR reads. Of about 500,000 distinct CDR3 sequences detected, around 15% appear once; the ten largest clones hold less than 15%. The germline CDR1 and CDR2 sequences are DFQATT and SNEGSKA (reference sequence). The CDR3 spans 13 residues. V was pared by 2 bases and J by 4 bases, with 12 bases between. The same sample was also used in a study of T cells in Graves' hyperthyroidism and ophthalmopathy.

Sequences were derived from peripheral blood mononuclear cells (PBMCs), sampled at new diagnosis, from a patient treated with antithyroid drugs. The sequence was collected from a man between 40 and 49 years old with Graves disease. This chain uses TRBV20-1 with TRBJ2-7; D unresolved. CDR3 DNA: TGCAGTGCTAGATATGGGATTTCGTACGAGCAGTACTTC. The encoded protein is CSARYGISYEQYF.